The T cell receptor beta chain under discussion was sequenced for a study of patients and donors after allogeneic stem cell transplantation. In germline, CDR1 is LGHNA, CDR2 YNFKEQ. The CDR3 runs 16 residues. Trimming removed 5 bases from V and 0 bases from J; junction bases left unmatched: 7. TCRdb passed the RT-PCR reads through MiXCR, listing each CDR3 protein once. This table has tens of thousands of distinct CDR3 sequences, approximately 5.2% appearing once. Many counts were recorded for this clonotype. Sequencing input: blood, either unsorted or a sorted T cell fraction (not recorded which). This TCR derives from a human donor who was either an allogeneic HSCT recipient or a stem cell or donor lymphocyte infusion donor (not recorded which). It is not recorded whose cells these are; they may come from a transplant donor. The genes are TRBV4-2 and TRBJ1-3, with 7 bases identical to TRBD1. CDR3 region: CASSSTRDSSGNTIYF. CDR3 nucleotides: TGTGCCAGCAGCTCGACTCGGGACAGCTCTGGAAACACCATATATTTT.